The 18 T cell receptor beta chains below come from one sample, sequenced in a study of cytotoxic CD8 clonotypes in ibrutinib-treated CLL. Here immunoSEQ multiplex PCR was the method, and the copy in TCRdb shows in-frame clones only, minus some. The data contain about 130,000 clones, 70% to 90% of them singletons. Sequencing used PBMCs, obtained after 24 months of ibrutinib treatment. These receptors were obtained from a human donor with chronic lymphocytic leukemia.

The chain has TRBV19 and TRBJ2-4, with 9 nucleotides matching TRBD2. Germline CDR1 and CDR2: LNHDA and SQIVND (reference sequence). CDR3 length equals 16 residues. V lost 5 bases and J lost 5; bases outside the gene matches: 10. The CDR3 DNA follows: TGTGCCAGTAGTGCCTTAGCGGGAGAGAAACAAAACATTCAGTACTTC. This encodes CASSALAGEKQNIQYF.

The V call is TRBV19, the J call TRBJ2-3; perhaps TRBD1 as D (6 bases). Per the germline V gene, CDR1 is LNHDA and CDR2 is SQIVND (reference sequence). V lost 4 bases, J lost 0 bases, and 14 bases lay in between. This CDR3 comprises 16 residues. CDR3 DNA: TGTGCCAGTAGTACCTCCCCGGGACACAGCACAGATACGCAGTATTTT. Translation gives CASSTSPGHSTDTQYF. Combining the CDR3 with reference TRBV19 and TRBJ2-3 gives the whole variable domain DGGITQSPKYLFRKEGQNVTLSCEQNLNHDAMYWYRQDPGQGLRLIYYSQIVNDFQKGDIAEGYSVSREKKESFPLTVTSAQKNPTAFYLCASSTSPGHSTDTQYFGPGTRLTVL.

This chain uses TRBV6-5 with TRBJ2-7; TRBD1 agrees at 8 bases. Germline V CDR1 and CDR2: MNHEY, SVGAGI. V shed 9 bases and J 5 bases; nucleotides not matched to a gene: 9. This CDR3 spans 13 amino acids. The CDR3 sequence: CASRQGIGNEQYF. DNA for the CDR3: TGTGCCAGTCGACAGGGGATTGGGAACGAGCAGTACTTC.

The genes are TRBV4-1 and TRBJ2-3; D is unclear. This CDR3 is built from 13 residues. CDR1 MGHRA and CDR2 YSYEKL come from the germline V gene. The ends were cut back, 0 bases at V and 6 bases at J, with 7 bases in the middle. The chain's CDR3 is CASSQDAGDTQYF. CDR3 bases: TGCGCCAGCAGCCAAGATGCCGGGGATACGCAGTATTTT.

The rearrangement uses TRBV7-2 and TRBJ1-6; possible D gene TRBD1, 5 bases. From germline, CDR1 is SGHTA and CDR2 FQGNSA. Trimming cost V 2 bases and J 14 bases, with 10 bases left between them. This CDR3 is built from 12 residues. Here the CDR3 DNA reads TGTGCCAGCAGCTTACTGGGGCAAACCCTCCACTTT. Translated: CASSLLGQTLHF.

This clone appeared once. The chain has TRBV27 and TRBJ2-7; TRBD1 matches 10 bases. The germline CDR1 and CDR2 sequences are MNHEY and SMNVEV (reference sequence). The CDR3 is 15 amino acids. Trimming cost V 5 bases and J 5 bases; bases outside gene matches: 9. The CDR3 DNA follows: TGTGCCAGCAGTGTAACCCGGGACAGGGGACACGAGCAGTACTTC. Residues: CASSVTRDRGHEQYF.

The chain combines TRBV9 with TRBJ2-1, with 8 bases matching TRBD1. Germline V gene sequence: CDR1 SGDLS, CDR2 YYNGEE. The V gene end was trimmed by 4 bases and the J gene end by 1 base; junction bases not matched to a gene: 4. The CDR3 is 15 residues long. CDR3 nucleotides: TGTGCCAGCAGCCCCGACAGGGGTTCCTACAATGAGCAGTTCTTC. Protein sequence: CASSPDRGSYNEQFF.

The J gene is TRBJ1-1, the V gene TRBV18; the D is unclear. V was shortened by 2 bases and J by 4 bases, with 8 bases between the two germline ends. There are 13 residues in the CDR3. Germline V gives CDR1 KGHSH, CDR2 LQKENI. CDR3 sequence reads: CASSPSSATEAFF. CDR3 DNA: TGTGCCAGCTCACCAAGTTCCGCCACTGAAGCTTTCTTT. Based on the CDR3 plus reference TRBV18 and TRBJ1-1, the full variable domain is NAGVMQNPRHLVRRRGQEARLRCSPMKGHSHVYWYRQLPEEGLKFMVYLQKENIIDESGMPKERFSAEFPKEGPSILRIQQVVRGDSAAYFCASSPSSATEAFFGQGTRLTVV.

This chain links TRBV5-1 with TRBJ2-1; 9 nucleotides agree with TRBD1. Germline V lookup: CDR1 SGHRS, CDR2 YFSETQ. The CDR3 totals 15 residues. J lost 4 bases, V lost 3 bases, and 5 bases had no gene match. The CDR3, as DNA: TGCGCCAGCAGCTCCCCGGGACAGGGATACAATGAGCAGTTCTTC. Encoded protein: CASSSPGQGYNEQFF.

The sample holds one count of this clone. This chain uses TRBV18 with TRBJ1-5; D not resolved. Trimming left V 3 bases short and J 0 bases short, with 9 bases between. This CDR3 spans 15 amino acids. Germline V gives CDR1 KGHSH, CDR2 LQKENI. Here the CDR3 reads CASSPSDGSNQPQHF. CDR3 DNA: TGTGCCAGCTCACCGTCGGACGGTAGCAATCAGCCCCAGCATTTT.

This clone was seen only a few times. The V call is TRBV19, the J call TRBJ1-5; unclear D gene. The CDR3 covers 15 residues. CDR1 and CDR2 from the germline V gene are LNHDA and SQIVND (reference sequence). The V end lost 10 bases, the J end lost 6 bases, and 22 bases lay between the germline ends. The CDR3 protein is CATQLGAWGFQPQHF. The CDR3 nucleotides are TGTGCCACCCAATTAGGCGCGTGGGGTTTTCAGCCCCAGCATTTT.

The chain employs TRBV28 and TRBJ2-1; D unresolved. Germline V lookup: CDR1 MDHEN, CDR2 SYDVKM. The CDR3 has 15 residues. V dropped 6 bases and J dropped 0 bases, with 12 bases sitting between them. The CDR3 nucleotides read TGTGCCAGCAGCTCCCGGTGGTCCTCCTACAATGAGCAGTTCTTC. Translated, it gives CASSSRWSSYNEQFF.

The CDR3 DNA follows: TGTGCCAGCAGCGCCTCTACAGGGGGCTATGAAAAACTGTTTTTT. This translates into CASSASTGGYEKLFF. This chain connects TRBV2 to TRBJ1-4; 9 bases fit TRBD1. The CDR3 consists of 15 residues. The V gene end was trimmed by 6 bases and the J gene end by 6 bases; junction bases not matched to a gene: 8. CDR1 and CDR2 from the germline V gene are SNHLY and FYNNEI.

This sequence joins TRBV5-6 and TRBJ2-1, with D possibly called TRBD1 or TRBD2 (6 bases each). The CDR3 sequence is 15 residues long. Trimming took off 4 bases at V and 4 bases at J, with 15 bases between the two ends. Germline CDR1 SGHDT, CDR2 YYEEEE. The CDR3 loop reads CASSRLGGAYNEQFF. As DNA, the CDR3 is TGTGCCAGCAGCCGGCTCGGGGGCGCTTACAATGAGCAGTTCTTC.

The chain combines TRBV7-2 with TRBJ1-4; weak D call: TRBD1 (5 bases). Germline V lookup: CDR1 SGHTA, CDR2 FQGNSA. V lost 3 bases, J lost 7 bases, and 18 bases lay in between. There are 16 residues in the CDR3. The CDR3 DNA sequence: TGTGCCAGCAGCTTGGGGGACCAAAACCGGGGTGAAAAACTGTTTTTT. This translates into CASSLGDQNRGEKLFF. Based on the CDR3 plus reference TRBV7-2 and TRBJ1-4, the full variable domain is GAGVSQSPSNKVTEKGKDVELRCDPISGHTALYWYRQSLGQGLEFLIYFQGNSAPDKSGLPSDRFSAERTGGSVSTLTIQRTQQEDSAVYLCASSLGDQNRGEKLFFGSGTQLSVL.

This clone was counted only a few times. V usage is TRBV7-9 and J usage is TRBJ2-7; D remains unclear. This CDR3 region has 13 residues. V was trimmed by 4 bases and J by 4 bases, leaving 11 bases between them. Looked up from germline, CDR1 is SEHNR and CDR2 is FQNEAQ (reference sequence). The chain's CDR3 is CASSSRQRYEQYF. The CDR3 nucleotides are TGTGCCAGCAGCTCCCGACAAAGATACGAGCAGTACTTC.

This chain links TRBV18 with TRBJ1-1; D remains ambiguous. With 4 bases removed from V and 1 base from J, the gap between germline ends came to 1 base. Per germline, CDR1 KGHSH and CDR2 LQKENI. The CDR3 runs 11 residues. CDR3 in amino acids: CASSQNTEAFF. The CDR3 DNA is TGTGCCAGCTCACAGAACACTGAAGCTTTCTTT.

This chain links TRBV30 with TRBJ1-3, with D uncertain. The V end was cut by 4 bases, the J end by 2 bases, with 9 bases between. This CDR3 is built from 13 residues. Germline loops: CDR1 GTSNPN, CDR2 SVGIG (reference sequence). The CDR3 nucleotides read TGTGCCTGGAACGGGATAACTGGAAACACCATATATTTT. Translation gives CAWNGITGNTIYF.